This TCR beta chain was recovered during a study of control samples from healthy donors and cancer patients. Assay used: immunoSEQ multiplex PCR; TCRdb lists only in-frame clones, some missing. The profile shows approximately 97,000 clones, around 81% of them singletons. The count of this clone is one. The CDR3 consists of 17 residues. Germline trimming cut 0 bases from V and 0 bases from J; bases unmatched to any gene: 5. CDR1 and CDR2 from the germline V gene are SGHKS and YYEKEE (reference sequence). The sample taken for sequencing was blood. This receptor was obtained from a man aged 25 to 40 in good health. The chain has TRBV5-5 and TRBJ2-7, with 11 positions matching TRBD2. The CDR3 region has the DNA TGTGCCAGCAGCTTGGGACTAGCGGGACCGAGCTCCTACGAGCAGTACTTC. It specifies CASSLGLAGPSSYEQYF.